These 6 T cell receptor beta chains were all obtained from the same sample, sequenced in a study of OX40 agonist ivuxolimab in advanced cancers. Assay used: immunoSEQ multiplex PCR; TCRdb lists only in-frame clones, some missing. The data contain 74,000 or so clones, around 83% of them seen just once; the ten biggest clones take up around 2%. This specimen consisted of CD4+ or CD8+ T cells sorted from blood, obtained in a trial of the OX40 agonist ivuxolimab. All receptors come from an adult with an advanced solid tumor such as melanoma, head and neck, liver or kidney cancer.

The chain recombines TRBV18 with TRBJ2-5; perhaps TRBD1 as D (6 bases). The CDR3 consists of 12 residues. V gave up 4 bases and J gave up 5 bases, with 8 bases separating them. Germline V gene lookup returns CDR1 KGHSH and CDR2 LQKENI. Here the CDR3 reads CASSRQGETQYF. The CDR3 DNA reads TGTGCCAGCTCACGTCAGGGGGAGACCCAGTACTTC.

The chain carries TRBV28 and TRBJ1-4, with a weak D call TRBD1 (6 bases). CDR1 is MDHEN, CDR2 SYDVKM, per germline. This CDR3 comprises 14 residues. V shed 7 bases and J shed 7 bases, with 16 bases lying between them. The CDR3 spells CASTVYRVSEKLFF. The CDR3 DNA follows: TGTGCCAGCACCGTATACAGGGTCTCTGAAAAACTGTTTTTT. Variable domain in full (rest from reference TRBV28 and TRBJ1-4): DVKVTQSSRYLVKRTGEKVFLECVQDMDHENMFWYRQDPGLGLRLIYFSYDVKMKEKGDIPEGYSVSREKKERFSLILESASTNQTSMYLCASTVYRVSEKLFFGSGTQLSVL.

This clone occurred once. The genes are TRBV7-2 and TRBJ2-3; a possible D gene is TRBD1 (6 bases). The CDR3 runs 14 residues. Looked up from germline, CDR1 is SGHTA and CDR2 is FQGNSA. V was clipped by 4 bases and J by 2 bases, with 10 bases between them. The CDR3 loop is CASSSTGLTDTQYF. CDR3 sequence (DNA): TGTGCCAGCAGCTCTACAGGGCTCACAGATACGCAGTATTTT. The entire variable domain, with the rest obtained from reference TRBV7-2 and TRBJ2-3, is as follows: GAGVSQSPSNKVTEKGKDVELRCDPISGHTALYWYRQSLGQGLEFLIYFQGNSAPDKSGLPSDRFSAERTGGSVSTLTIQRTQQEDSAVYLCASSSTGLTDTQYFGPGTRLTVL.

CDR3 nucleotide sequence: TGTGCCAGCAGTTTCCCGGGACTAGCGGGGGGGCAGGAGCAGTTCTTC. Its translation is CASSFPGLAGGQEQFF. The chain recombines TRBV6-6 with TRBJ2-1; 16 nucleotides align to TRBD2. This CDR3 comprises 16 residues. Germline loops: CDR1 MNHNY, CDR2 SVGAGI (reference sequence). V shed 4 bases, J shed 10 bases, and the junction held 7 bases outside the gene matches.

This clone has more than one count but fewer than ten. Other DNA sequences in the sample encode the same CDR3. The CDR3 DNA is TGTGCCAGCAGCTCCGGTGGGGGTGGGAGTTACAATGAGCAGTTCTTC. Its translation is CASSSGGGGSYNEQFF. The chain couples TRBV7-3 to TRBJ2-1; D could derive from TRBD1 or TRBD2 (5 bases each). From germline, CDR1 is SGHTA and CDR2 FQGTGA. There are 16 residues in the CDR3. V lost 4 bases to trimming and J lost 4 bases, with 17 bases between them.

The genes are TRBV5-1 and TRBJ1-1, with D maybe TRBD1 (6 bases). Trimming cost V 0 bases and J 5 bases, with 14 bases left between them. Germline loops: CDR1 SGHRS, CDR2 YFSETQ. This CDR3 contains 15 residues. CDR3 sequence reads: CASSLAGGVGTEAFF. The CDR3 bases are TGCGCCAGCAGCTTGGCTGGGGGCGTGGGTACTGAAGCTTTCTTT.